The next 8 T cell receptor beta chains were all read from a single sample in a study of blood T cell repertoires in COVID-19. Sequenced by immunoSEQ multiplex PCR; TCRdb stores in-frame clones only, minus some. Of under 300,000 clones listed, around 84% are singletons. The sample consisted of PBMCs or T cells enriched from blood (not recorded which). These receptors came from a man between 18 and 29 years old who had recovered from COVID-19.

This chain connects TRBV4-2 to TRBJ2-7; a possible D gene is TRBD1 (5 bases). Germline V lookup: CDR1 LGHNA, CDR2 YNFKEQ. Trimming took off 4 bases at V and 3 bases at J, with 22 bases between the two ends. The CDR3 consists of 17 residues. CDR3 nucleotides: TGTGCCAGCAGCCCCCTAGGCCCCGGCCAGGGAATCTACGAGCAGTACTTC. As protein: CASSPLGPGQGIYEQYF.

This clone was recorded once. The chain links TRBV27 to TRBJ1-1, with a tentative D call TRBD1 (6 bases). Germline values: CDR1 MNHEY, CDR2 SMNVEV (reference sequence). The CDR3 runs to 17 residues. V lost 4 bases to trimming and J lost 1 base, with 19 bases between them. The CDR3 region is CASSSLSTGRWNTEAFF. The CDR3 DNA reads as TGTGCCAGCAGTTCCCTCTCTACAGGGAGATGGAACACTGAAGCTTTCTTT.

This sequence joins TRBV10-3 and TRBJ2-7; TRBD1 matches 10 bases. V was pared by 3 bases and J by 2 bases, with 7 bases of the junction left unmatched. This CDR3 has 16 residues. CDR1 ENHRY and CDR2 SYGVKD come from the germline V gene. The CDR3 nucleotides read TGTGCCATCAGTGACCGCGACAGGGGGCTTGCCTACGAGCAGTACTTC. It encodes CAISDRDRGLAYEQYF.

CDR3 nucleotides: TGTGCCAGCAGTGATTGGGAGGACTCATATGGCTACACCTTC. It yields the protein CASSDWEDSYGYTF. The chain uses TRBV6-1 and TRBJ1-2; D unresolved. The CDR3 has 14 amino acids. V lost 3 bases, J lost 5 bases, and 13 bases lay in between. Germline CDR1 reads MNHNS; CDR2 reads SASEGT.

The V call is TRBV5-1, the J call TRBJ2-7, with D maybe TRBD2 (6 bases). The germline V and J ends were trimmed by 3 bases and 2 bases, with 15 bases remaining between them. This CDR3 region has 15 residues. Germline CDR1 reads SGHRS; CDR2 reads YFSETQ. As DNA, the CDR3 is TGCGCCAGCAGCTCAGGACCGGGACTCGCCTACGAGCAGTACTTC. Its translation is CASSSGPGLAYEQYF.

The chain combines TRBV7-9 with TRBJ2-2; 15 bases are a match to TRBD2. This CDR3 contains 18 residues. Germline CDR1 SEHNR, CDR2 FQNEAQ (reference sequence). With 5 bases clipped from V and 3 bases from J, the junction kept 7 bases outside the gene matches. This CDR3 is CASSIPGLAGGHTGELFF. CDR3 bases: TGTGCCAGCAGCATACCGGGACTAGCGGGAGGACACACCGGGGAGCTGTTTTTT.

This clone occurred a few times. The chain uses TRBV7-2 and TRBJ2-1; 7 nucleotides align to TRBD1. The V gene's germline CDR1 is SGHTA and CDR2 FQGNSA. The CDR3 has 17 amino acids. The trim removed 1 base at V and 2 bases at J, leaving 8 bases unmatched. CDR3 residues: CASSLEGADRAYNEQFF. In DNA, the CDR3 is TGTGCCAGCAGCTTAGAGGGAGCCGACAGGGCCTACAATGAGCAGTTCTTC.

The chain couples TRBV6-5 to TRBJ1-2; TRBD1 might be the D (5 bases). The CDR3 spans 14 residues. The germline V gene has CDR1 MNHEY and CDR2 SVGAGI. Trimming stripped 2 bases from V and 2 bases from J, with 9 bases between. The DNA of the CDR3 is TGTGCCAGCAGTTACGGGGGGGTCAACTATGGCTACACCTTC. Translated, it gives CASSYGGVNYGYTF.